This record covers a single T cell receptor beta chain. Its target is unknown. A much larger clone differs from this one at a single base, so this may be a read error. There were no patients who had received any treatment before thyroid surgery. The source of the sample is a study of metastatic and nonmetastatic thyroid tumors. At the level of the study: Repertoire data that came from the blood and tumor or nodule tissue of malignant and benign thyroid patients were compared.

This CDR3 has 11 residues. Between the trimmed V and J ends, which lost 8 bases and 9 bases, there was a span of 12 bases. The germline V gene has CDR1 SGHDN and CDR2 FVKESK. Broader study findings: It was reported that TCR beta diversity was significantly higher in malignant thyroid tumors than benign nodules, in blood and tumor.

MiXCR was used by TCRdb to re-call the PCR reads. The table shows more than 40,000 clones, with about 4.3% occurring only once. The source is a female donor with papillary thyroid cancer or a benign thyroid nodule (not recorded which). Some clones in this sample may be carry-over from other donors' samples. V is TRBV14 and J is TRBJ2-3; tentative D call: TRBD2 (5 bases). The sample taken for sequencing was blood. The CDR3 spells CASRRWETQYF. For the CDR3, the DNA is TGTGCCAGCCGTCGGTGGGAGACGCAGTATTTT.